This is a list of T cell receptor beta chains from one sample in a study of vaccination and CD4 T cells after COVID-19. TCRdb re-analysed the PCR reads in MiXCR, keeping a single row per CDR3 protein. The sample has about 19,000 distinct CDR3 sequences; 48% are singletons. Their antigens remain unidentified. This specimen consisted of CD4+ T cells from blood, cultured in vitro, obtained after SARS-CoV-2 vaccination. The receptors come from a human donor who had recovered from COVID-19. The conserved cysteine and the conserved F or W are not part of the CDR3 here. The order of the fields is CDR3 protein, clone size, V gene. The listing skips clone size in some rows; elsewhere it reads once, few, many or a size class.

CDR3 protein: ASSLVTGVPSTEAF; clone size: .; V gene: TRBV7-9
CDR3 protein: ASSYGVGGDTDTQY; clone size: few; V gene: TRBV11-3
CDR3 protein: ASSLAGSNSPLH; clone size: .; V gene: TRBV11-3
CDR3 protein: ASSLITRETQY; clone size: .; V gene: TRBV5-4
CDR3 protein: ATSRTGTSYGYT; clone size: .; V gene: TRBV15
CDR3 protein: ASSMLRGAVGNTIY; clone size: .; V gene: TRBV19
CDR3 protein: ASSIQGTGELF; clone size: .; V gene: TRBV28
CDR3 protein: ASKNTGASYGYT; clone size: .; V gene: TRBV19
CDR3 protein: ASKSSNTGELF; clone size: .; V gene: TRBV11-3
CDR3 protein: ASSLALTGDYGYT; clone size: .; V gene: TRBV7-2
CDR3 protein: AIRPGQVNTEAF; clone size: .; V gene: TRBV10-3
CDR3 protein: ATSTSLGTTGELF; clone size: .; V gene: TRBV15
CDR3 protein: ASSDPRQRVVGGYT; clone size: .; V gene: TRBV25-1
CDR3 protein: ASSLTGLGGYT; clone size: few; V gene: TRBV27
CDR3 protein: SARTGSYNEQF; clone size: .; V gene: TRBV20-1
CDR3 protein: ASRELRGFYGYT; clone size: .; V gene: TRBV6-1
CDR3 protein: ASTSTGTETYEQY; clone size: few; V gene: TRBV28
CDR3 protein: ASSLGQGVTYEQY; clone size: .; V gene: TRBV7-2
CDR3 protein: ASSSKSYNSPLH; clone size: few; V gene: TRBV7-6
CDR3 protein: ASSKMVVLQVRTEAF; clone size: few; V gene: TRBV6-1
CDR3 protein: ASSLAVAYEQY; clone size: few; V gene: TRBV7-2
CDR3 protein: SAEDISYEQY; clone size: .; V gene: TRBV20-1
CDR3 protein: ASSSKETQY; clone size: few; V gene: TRBV7-9
CDR3 protein: SAHRGTSGGRRPSEQF; clone size: .; V gene: TRBV20-1
CDR3 protein: SAPKGTTNTGELF; clone size: .; V gene: TRBV20-1
CDR3 protein: ASSLGAGQPQH; clone size: few; V gene: TRBV7-3
CDR3 protein: ASSLGAGLGNEQF; clone size: .; V gene: TRBV7-9
CDR3 protein: ASSSSRTAGNTIY; clone size: .; V gene: TRBV28
CDR3 protein: AISETNQPQH; clone size: few; V gene: TRBV10-3
CDR3 protein: SAIGETSTDTQY; clone size: .; V gene: TRBV20-1
CDR3 protein: ASSTSGAHGAQY; clone size: few; V gene: TRBV2
CDR3 protein: ASRPLSGRGRTQY; clone size: .; V gene: TRBV6-1
CDR3 protein: ASSTLSKGRANTEAF; clone size: few; V gene: TRBV6-1
CDR3 protein: ASSEAQGAGGYT; clone size: few; V gene: TRBV6-1
CDR3 protein: ATSDVDSFNSYNEQF; clone size: .; V gene: TRBV24-1
CDR3 protein: SVEWVWAGSSYSPLH; clone size: .; V gene: TRBV29-1
CDR3 protein: SARSYGTRPYEQY; clone size: few; V gene: TRBV20-1
CDR3 protein: ASAQREGTAGELF; clone size: few; V gene: TRBV19
CDR3 protein: ASSLDRGRPPYT; clone size: .; V gene: TRBV7-8
CDR3 protein: ASSPGRGRVNTEAF; clone size: .; V gene: TRBV11-2